Following are 20 T cell receptor beta chains from one sample sequenced in a study of T cells in Graves' hyperthyroidism and ophthalmopathy. Regions amplified from RNA transcripts were the TCR beta CDR3 regions. HTBI primers were used for first-round RT-PCR of the TCR CDR3. Each CDR3 protein gets one entry after TCRdb re-called the multiplex PCR reads with MiXCR. The profile shows around 620,000 distinct CDR3 sequences, roughly 16% of them singletons. Sequenced material: blood. These receptors were collected from a woman aged 25 to 45 with Graves' hyperthyroidism.

This clonotype was observed a handful of times. CDR3 region: CASRSQVDETQYF. Written as DNA, the CDR3 is TGTGCCAGCAGGTCACAGGTAGACGAGACCCAGTACTTC. V and J are TRBV6-1 and TRBJ2-5; a possible D gene is TRBD1 (5 bases). The V end was cut by 6 bases, the J end by 5 bases, with 13 bases between. The CDR3 has 13 amino acids. Germline CDR1 reads MNHNS; CDR2 reads SASEGT.

The V gene is TRBV27, the J gene TRBJ1-2, with 10 bases identical to TRBD1. CDR1 is MNHEY and CDR2 is SMNVEV in the germline V gene (reference sequence). The CDR3 is 15 amino acids. J lost 6 bases, V lost 6 bases, and 10 bases had no gene match. CDR3 coding DNA: TGTGCCAGCAGCATCTCCGGGACAGGGGATGATGGCTACACCTTC. Amino acids: CASSISGTGDDGYTF.

The rearrangement joins TRBV19 to TRBJ2-3; D gene ambiguous. Per the germline V gene, CDR1 is LNHDA and CDR2 is SQIVND (reference sequence). The CDR3 totals 13 residues. V was clipped by 5 bases and J by 5 bases, with 11 bases between them. The CDR3, as DNA: TGTGCCAGTAGTGCCGGGTCCAAAGATACGCAGTATTTT. This encodes CASSAGSKDTQYF.

V gene TRBV19 combines with J gene TRBJ2-1; maybe TRBD2 (6 bases). The germline CDR1 and CDR2 sequences are LNHDA and SQIVND (reference sequence). Trimming stripped 5 bases from V and 2 bases from J, with 16 bases between. This CDR3 contains 16 residues. CDR3 coding DNA: TGTGCCAGTAGTCCCCTCGCGGGATGGACCTACAATGAGCAGTTCTTC. Translation: CASSPLAGWTYNEQFF.

In regard to this clonotype: This may come from a read error, since a much larger clone is one base off. The gene calls are TRBV6-1 and TRBJ1-1, with TRBD1 matching over 7 bases. This CDR3 spans 14 amino acids. Per germline, CDR1 MNHNS and CDR2 SASEGT. The junction had 8 bases not matched to a gene; V was cut back by 4 bases and J by 6 bases. For the CDR3, the DNA is TGTGCCAGCAGTGGGGACAGCGACAACGCTGAAGCTTTCTTT. Amino acid sequence: CASSGDSDNAEAFF.

This clonotype was observed at least ten times. The chain combines TRBV12-3 or TRBV12-4 with TRBJ1-2, with 7 bases matching TRBD1. J lost 4 bases, V lost 4 bases, and 6 bases had no gene match. The CDR3 is 14 amino acids. Written as DNA, the CDR3 is TGTGCCAGCAGTTCGAGACAGGGAAGCTATGGCTACACCTTC. Its protein product is CASSSRQGSYGYTF.

This rearrangement joins TRBV20-1 to TRBJ2-3, with TRBD2 matching over 11 bases. The CDR3 is 15 residues long. Germline V gene data show CDR1 as DFQATT and CDR2 as SNEGSKA (reference sequence). V gave up 4 bases and J gave up 4 bases; unmatched junction bases: 7. CDR3 sequence (DNA): TGCAGTGCTACACTAGCGGGAGTTGTGGCAGATACGCAGTATTTT. Translation: CSATLAGVVADTQYF.

The genes are TRBV5-1 and TRBJ2-7; 12 bases line up with TRBD2. Germline assignment: CDR1 SGHRS and CDR2 YFSETQ. The CDR3 is 15 amino acids. J was trimmed by 3 bases and V by 4 bases; bases with no gene match: 5. The CDR3 nucleotides are TGCGCCAGCAGCGAGGGACTAGCGGGTATCTACGAGCAGTACTTC. It codes for CASSEGLAGIYEQYF.

This clonotype was counted many times. This chain uses TRBV6-1 with TRBJ2-5, with TRBD2 identical over 8 bases. The CDR3 has 16 amino acids. In germline, CDR1 is MNHNS, CDR2 SASEGT. Losses at the gene ends were 5 bases for V and 2 bases for J; bases not matched to a gene: 10. CDR3 loop: CASSPSPTSVQETQYF. DNA of the CDR3: TGTGCCAGCAGTCCATCCCCGACTAGCGTACAAGAGACCCAGTACTTC.

This clonotype has a handful of counts. The chain joins TRBV2 to TRBJ2-1; a weak D match, TRBD2 (6 bases). Germline CDR1 reads SNHLY; CDR2 reads FYNNEI. Between the trimmed V and J ends, which lost 6 bases and 8 bases, there was a span of 29 bases. The CDR3 has 18 amino acids. For the CDR3, the DNA is TGTGCCAGCAGAGAAACCTACGGGACTTCCGGTATGCCTGATGAGCAGTTCTTC. It translates to CASRETYGTSGMPDEQFF.

This clonotype has ten or more counts. This chain connects TRBV28 to TRBJ2-7; 7 bases line up with TRBD2. V trimming: 6 bases; J trimming: 7 bases; junction bases outside the gene matches: 21. Germline lookup yields CDR1 MDHEN and CDR2 SYDVKM. The CDR3 consists of 17 residues. CDR3 sequence reads: CASSTLDRDYPFGEQYF. The CDR3 region has the DNA TGTGCCAGCAGCACCCTGGACCGGGACTACCCGTTTGGAGAGCAGTACTTC.

This clonotype was counted between two and nine times. This chain joins TRBV30 and TRBJ2-6; D uncertain. The ends were cut back, 6 bases at V and 1 base at J, with 7 bases in the middle. Per germline, CDR1 GTSNPN and CDR2 SVGIG (reference sequence). There are 13 residues in the CDR3. The CDR3 DNA sequence: TGTGCCTGTGACAATTCTGGGGCCAACGTCCTGACTTTC. Its protein product is CACDNSGANVLTF.

In DNA, the CDR3 is TGTGCCAGCAGCCAAGTGGGTCAGGGGAAGGAAAAACTGTTTTTT. This codes for CASSQVGQGKEKLFF. V usage is TRBV4-2 and J usage is TRBJ1-4; D might be TRBD1 (6 bases). Deletions cut 1 base from V and 8 bases from J, with 14 bases between. The length of the CDR3 is 15 residues. Germline CDR1 reads LGHNA; CDR2 reads YNFKEQ.

V gene TRBV20-1 combines with J gene TRBJ1-2, with 11 nucleotides matching TRBD1. The CDR3 contains 12 residues. Trimming at V came to 5 bases and at J to 7 bases, leaving 3 bases not matched to a gene. The V gene's germline CDR1 is DFQATT and CDR2 SNEGSKA (reference sequence). The CDR3 is CSAEDRGLGYTF. Written as DNA, the CDR3 is TGCAGTGCTGAGGACAGGGGGCTTGGCTACACCTTC.

This clonotype occurred a few times. The CDR3 DNA follows: TGTGCCATCAGCTTATCCGACCACTATGGCTACACCTTC. It codes for CAISLSDHYGYTF. The chain joins TRBV10-3 to TRBJ1-2; D is uncertain. V was clipped by 6 bases and J by 3 bases, with 11 bases between them. The CDR3 is 13 amino acids. From germline, CDR1 is ENHRY and CDR2 SYGVKD.

CDR3 protein: CASSSRGASGTEAFF. In nucleotides, the CDR3 is TGTGCCAGCAGTTCCAGGGGGGCCTCCGGGACTGAAGCTTTCTTT. The genes are TRBV27 and TRBJ1-1, with 7 bases that match TRBD1. Losses at the gene ends were 4 bases for V and 5 bases for J; bases not matched to a gene: 10. Germline CDR1 and CDR2: MNHEY and SMNVEV (reference sequence). This CDR3 is built from 15 residues.

In nucleotides, the CDR3 is TGTGCCAGCAGTTTGAGTCTCGCGGGGGGGACAGTTGATACGCAGTATTTT. This translates into CASSLSLAGGTVDTQYF. This chain uses TRBV28 with TRBJ2-3; TRBD2 aligns across 9 bases. This CDR3 is built from 17 residues. V lost 3 bases to trimming and J lost 6 bases; unmatched junction nucleotides: 13. Germline V gives CDR1 MDHEN, CDR2 SYDVKM.

This clonotype was counted at least ten times. The V and J genes are TRBV28 and TRBJ2-5, with 10 nucleotides matching TRBD2. This CDR3 contains 16 residues. V dropped 4 bases and J dropped 4; count of bases not matched to a gene: 9. In germline, CDR1 is MDHEN, CDR2 SYDVKM. The CDR3 DNA is TGTGCCAGCAGTTCCCCTCTAGCGGGAGTGGGAGAGACCCAGTACTTC. Protein product: CASSSPLAGVGETQYF.

This clonotype was counted a few times. V usage is TRBV9 and J usage is TRBJ2-3; no clear D gene. Trimming cost V 0 bases and J 5 bases, with 7 bases left between them. CDR3 size: 13 residues. Germline CDR1 SGDLS, CDR2 YYNGEE. CDR3 nucleotides: TGTGCCAGCAGCGTAGGATATGGAGATACGCAGTATTTT. The encoded protein is CASSVGYGDTQYF.

This clonotype was seen many times. The V call is TRBV2, the J call TRBJ1-5; the D is unclear. CDR1 SNHLY and CDR2 FYNNEI come from the germline V gene. The CDR3 runs 15 residues. V lost 4 bases, J lost 4 bases, and 14 bases lay in between. The CDR3 DNA sequence: TGTGCCAGCAGTGCCAGTGGGTCGGCGAATCAGCCCCAGCATTTT. Translation: CASSASGSANQPQHF.